In its sample, the clone carrying this T cell receptor (beta chain) was seen a few times. Its antigen is currently unknown. The study reverse transcribed the entire isolated RNA, so it sequenced expressed TCRB transcripts. Profiling relied on immunoSEQ multiplex PCR, and the TCRdb table lists in-frame clones only, not all of them. The repertoire holds hundreds of thousands of clones, with around 15% as singletons. These data are taken from a study of beta chain features in type 1 diabetes. The length of the CDR3 is 14 residues. Germline V lookup: CDR1 KGHSH, CDR2 LQKENI. The germline V and J ends were trimmed by 2 bases and 5 bases, with 12 bases remaining between them. Study outcomes and limitations: Amplification by PCR could prefer shorter templates, with the same effect in patients and controls. In the patient group, naive, central memory and Treg TCRB repertoires seemed more alike than in the healthy donor group. All four CD4+ subsets from Type 1 diabetes patients carried moderately but significantly shorter TCRB CDR3s.

The chain combines TRBV18 with TRBJ1-1; perhaps TRBD1 as D (6 bases). This receptor was taken from a man younger than 35 in good health. Sequencing was carried out using naive CD4+ T cells from blood. CDR3 DNA sequence: TGTGCCAGCTCACCAGTGGTGGGGGCAACTGAAGCTTTCTTT. It encodes CASSPVVGATEAFF.